The TCR delta chain under discussion was sequenced for a study of Vδ1+ human thymocytes. Trimming removed 0 bases from V and 8 bases from J; junction bases left unmatched: 15. This CDR3 region has 17 residues. Germline V gene data show CDR1 as TSWWSYY and CDR2 as QGS. This clone has only a few counts. Its antigen is not identified. Study-wide points: Donors shared many TRG clonotypes but few TRD clonotypes. Highly polyclonal TRG and TRD repertoires with Gaussian CDR3 length distributions appeared in thymus. Unlike peripheral blood Vdelta1+ controls, thymic delta-chain sequences included about 20% Vdelta2 and few Vdelta3.

Sequences come from RNA converted to cDNA by reverse transcription. Multiplex PCR used pooled V-gene forward primers and a constant-region reverse primer to amplify CDR3s. TCRdb re-called clones from the multiplex PCR reads via CATT. The top ten hold 0.8% to 1% of the sample, which has 20,000 to 25,000 delta-chain clones, 8.1% seen once. This clonotype originated in a child younger than two who had congenital heart surgery. The sample was Vdelta1+ gamma-delta thymocytes from the thymus. Noted subset: FACS-sorted CD3+ TCRalphabeta- TCRVdelta1+ TCRVdelta2- thymocytes. V gene TRDV1 combines with J gene TRDJ1; 7 bases are shared with TRDD3. The CDR3 loop reads CALGELSTYGGIRKLIF. CDR3 bases: TGTGCTCTTGGGGAACTTAGCACCTACGGGGGGATTAGAAAACTCATCTTT.